A single TCR beta chain is shown here with its context. TCRdb's table, derived via immunoSEQ multiplex PCR, lists solely in-frame clones and lacks some. This table holds 40,000 to 50,000 clones, approximately 81% found once. Germline V CDR1 and CDR2: SGHAT, FQNNGV. Unmatched junction bases numbered 10, after V lost 7 bases and J lost 6 bases. The CDR3 is 14 amino acids. This specimen comes from a study of T cell changes during pregnancy in multiple sclerosis. The sample here was CD4+ T cells from peripheral blood mononuclear cells, taken before pregnancy. The receptor was isolated from a female donor with multiple sclerosis, enrolled in a pregnancy study. The chain recombines TRBV11-2 with TRBJ2-7; TRBD2 matches 9 bases. CDR3 in amino acids: CASIPTAGGGEQYF. The CDR3 DNA sequence: TGTGCCAGCATCCCCACAGCGGGGGGAGGCGAGCAGTACTTC.